This T cell receptor beta chain was sequenced for a study of response to subunit inactivated influenza vaccine. This clonotype was recorded many times. The antigen is undetermined. TCRdb itself ran the RT-PCR reads through MiXCR, one entry per CDR3 protein. The sample records a few hundred thousand distinct CDR3 sequences, roughly 20% being singletons. Overall study results and limits: Each seasonal flu vaccination may recruit only limited new T cells, authors suggested.

The germline CDR1 and CDR2 sequences are SEHNR and FQNEAQ (reference sequence). The CDR3 runs to 13 residues. Trimming took off 1 base at V and 4 bases at J, with 7 bases between the two ends. The clonotype originates from a man aged 50 to 75 who received an inactivated influenza vaccine. The sample consisted of PBMCs from blood, taken less than 22 months after vaccination. The chain has TRBV7-9 and TRBJ1-1; D might be TRBD1 (6 bases). DNA for the CDR3: TGTGCCAGCAGCTTAGACAGGGCCACTGAAGCTTTCTTT. Its protein is CASSLDRATEAFF. Variable domain in full (rest from reference TRBV7-9 and TRBJ1-1): DTGVSQNPRHKITKRGQNVTFRCDPISEHNRLYWYRQTLGQGPEFLTYFQNEAQLEKSRLLSDRFSAERPKGSFSTLEIQRTEQGDSAMYLCASSLDRATEAFFGQGTRLTVV.